This T cell receptor (beta chain) stems from a study of blood T cell repertoires in COVID-19. Background on the study: Sources were T cells, B-cell-depleted T cells, or PBMCs; the material itself was cDNA or gDNA.

Assignment of participants to cohorts was predicated upon participant-reported clinical history. Sequencing used immunoSEQ multiplex PCR; TCRdb keeps in-frame clones, though not all of them. This sample has about 140,000 clones, with 84% found just once. Trimming stripped 1 base from V and 7 bases from J, with 7 bases between. There are 13 residues in the CDR3. CDR1 and CDR2 (germline): SGHAT, FQNNGV. Sequencing used PBMCs or T cells enriched from blood (not recorded which). The J gene is TRBJ1-4, the V gene TRBV11-2; D gene unclear. This TCR was recovered from a man aged 35-49 years with acute COVID-19. The CDR3 region is CASSLGSSEKLFF. CDR3 nucleotide sequence: TGTGCCAGCAGCTTAGGAAGTAGTGAAAAACTGTTTTTT.